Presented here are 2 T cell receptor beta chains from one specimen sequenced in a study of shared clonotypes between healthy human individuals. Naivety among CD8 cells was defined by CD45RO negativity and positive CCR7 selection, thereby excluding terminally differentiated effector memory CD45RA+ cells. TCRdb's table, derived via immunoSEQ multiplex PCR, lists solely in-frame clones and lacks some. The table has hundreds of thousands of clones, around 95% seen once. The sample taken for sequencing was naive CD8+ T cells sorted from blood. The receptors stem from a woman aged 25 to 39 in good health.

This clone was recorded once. The CDR3: CASSLGLAGVEQYF. The CDR3 DNA is TGTGCCAGCAGTTTAGGTCTAGCGGGAGTCGAGCAGTACTTC. The V call is TRBV27, the J call TRBJ2-7, with TRBD2 matching 10 bases. The CDR3 loop spans 14 amino acids. The junction had 4 bases not matched to a gene; V was cut back by 2 bases and J by 6 bases. Looked up from germline, CDR1 is MNHEY and CDR2 is SMNVEV (reference sequence).

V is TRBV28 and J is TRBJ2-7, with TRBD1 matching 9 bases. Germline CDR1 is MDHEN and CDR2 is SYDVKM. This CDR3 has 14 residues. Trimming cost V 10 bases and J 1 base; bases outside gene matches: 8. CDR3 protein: CATHRDRESYEQYF. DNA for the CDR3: TGTGCCACCCACCGGGACAGGGAATCCTACGAGCAGTACTTC.